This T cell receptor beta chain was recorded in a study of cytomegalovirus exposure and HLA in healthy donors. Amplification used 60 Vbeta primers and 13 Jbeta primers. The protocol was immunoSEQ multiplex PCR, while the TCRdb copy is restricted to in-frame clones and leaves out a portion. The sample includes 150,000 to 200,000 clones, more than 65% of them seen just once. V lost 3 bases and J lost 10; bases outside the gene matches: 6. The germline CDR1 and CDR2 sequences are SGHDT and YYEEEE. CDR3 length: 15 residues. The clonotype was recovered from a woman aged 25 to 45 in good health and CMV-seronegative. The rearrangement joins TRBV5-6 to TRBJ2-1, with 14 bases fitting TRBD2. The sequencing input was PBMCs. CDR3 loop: CASSSGTSGGLEQFF. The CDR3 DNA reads TGTGCCAGCAGCTCCGGGACTAGCGGGGGCTTGGAGCAGTTCTTC.